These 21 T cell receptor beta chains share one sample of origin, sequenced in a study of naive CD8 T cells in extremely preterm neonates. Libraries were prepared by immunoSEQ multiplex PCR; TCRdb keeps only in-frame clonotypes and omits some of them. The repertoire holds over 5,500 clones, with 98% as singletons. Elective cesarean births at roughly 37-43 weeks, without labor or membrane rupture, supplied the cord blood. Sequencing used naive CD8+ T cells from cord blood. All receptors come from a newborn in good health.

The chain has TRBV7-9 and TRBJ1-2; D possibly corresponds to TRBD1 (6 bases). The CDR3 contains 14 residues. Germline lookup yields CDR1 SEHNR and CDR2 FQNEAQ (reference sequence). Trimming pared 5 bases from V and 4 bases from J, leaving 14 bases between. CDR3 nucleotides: TGTGCCAGCAGCATACAGGGCGAGTTCTATGGCTACACCTTC. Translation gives CASSIQGEFYGYTF.

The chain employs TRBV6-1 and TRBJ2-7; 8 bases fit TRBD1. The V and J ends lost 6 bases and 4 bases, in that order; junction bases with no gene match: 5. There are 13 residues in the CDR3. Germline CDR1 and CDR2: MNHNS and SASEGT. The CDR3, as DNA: TGTGCCAGCAGCGACAGGGGTCCTTACGAGCAGTACTTC. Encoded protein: CASSDRGPYEQYF.

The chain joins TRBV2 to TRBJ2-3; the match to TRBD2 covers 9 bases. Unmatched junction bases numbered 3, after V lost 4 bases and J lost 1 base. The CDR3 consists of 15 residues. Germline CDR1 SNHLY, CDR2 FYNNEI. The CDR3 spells CASSVAGAGTDTQYF. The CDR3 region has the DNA TGTGCCAGCAGTGTAGCGGGGGCGGGCACAGATACGCAGTATTTT.

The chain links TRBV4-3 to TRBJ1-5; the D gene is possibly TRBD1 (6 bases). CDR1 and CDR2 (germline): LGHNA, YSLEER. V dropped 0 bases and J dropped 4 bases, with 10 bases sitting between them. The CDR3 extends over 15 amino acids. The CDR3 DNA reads TGCGCCAGCAGCCAAGATCCAGGGGCAAATCAGCCCCAGCATTTT. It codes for CASSQDPGANQPQHF.

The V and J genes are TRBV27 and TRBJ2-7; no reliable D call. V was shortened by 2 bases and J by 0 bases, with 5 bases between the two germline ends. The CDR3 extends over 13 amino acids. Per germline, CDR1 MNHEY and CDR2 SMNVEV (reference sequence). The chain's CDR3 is CASSLQNSYEQYF. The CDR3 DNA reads TGTGCCAGCAGTTTACAAAACTCCTACGAGCAGTACTTC.

The CDR3 DNA sequence: TGCGCCAGCAGCCCCGGGACAGGGTCCTATGGCTACACCTTC. The encoded protein is CASSPGTGSYGYTF. The V gene is TRBV4-3, the J gene TRBJ1-2; 9 nucleotides align to TRBD1. This CDR3 has 14 amino acids. V lost 4 bases to trimming and J lost 4 bases; unmatched junction nucleotides: 4. Germline V CDR1 and CDR2: LGHNA, YSLEER.

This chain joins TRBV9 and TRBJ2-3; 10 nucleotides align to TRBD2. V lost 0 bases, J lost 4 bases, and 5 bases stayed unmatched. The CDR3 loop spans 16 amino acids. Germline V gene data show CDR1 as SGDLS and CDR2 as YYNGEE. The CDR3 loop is CASSVEDSGRSDTQYF. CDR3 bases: TGTGCCAGCAGCGTAGAGGATAGCGGGAGGTCAGATACGCAGTATTTT.

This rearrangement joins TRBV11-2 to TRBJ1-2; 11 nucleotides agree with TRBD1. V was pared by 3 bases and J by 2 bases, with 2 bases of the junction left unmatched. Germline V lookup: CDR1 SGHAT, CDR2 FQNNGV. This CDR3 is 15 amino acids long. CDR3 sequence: CASSFGTGGNYGYTF. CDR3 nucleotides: TGTGCCAGCAGCTTTGGGACAGGGGGAAACTATGGCTACACCTTC. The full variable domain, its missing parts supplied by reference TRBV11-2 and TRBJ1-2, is EAGVAQSPRYKIIEKRQSVAFWCNPISGHATLYWYQQILGQGPKLLIQFQNNGVVDDSQLPKDRFSAERLKGVDSTLKIQPAKLEDSAVYLCASSFGTGGNYGYTFGSGTRLTVV.

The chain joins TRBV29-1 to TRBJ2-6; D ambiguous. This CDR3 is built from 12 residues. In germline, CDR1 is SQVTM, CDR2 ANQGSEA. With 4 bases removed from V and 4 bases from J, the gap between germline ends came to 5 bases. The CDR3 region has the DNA TGCAGCGTTGCTGTAGGGGCCAACGTCCTGACTTTC. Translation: CSVAVGANVLTF.

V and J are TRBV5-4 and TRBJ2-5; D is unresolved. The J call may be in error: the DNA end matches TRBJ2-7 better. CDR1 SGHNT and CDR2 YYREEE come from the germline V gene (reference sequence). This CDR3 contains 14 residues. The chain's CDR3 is CASSLSTSGYEQYF. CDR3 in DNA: TGTGCCAGCAGCTTGTCGACATCAGGCTACGAGCAGTACTTC.

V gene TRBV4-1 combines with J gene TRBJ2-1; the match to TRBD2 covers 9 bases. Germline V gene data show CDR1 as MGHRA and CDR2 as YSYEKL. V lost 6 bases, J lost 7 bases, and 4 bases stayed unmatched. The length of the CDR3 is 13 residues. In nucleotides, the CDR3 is TGCGCCAGCAGGGGCGCGGGGGGGAATGAGCAGTTCTTC. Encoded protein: CASRGAGGNEQFF.

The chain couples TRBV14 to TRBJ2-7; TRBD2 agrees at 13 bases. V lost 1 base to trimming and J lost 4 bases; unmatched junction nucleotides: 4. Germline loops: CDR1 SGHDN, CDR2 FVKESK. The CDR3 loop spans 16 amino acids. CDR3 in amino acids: CASSQGLAGGMYEQYF. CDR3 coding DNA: TGTGCCAGCAGCCAAGGACTAGCGGGGGGTATGTACGAGCAGTACTTC.

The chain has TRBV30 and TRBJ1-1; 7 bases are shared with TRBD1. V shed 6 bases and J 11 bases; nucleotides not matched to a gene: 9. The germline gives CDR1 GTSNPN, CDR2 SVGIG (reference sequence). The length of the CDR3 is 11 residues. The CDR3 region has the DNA TGTGCCTGTCCTCAGGGGGGACGGGCTTTCTTT. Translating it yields CACPQGGRAFF.

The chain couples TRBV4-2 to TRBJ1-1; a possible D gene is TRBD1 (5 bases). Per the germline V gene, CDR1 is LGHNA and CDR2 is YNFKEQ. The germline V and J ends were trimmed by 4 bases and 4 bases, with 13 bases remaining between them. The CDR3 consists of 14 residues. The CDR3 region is CASSLFGGSTEAFF. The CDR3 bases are TGTGCCAGCAGCCTATTCGGGGGAAGCACTGAAGCTTTCTTT.

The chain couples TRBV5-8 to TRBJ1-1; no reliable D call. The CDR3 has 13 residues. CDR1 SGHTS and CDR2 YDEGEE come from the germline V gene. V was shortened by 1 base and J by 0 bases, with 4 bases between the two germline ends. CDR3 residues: CASSLTVNTEAFF. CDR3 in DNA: TGTGCCAGCAGCTTGACAGTGAACACTGAAGCTTTCTTT.

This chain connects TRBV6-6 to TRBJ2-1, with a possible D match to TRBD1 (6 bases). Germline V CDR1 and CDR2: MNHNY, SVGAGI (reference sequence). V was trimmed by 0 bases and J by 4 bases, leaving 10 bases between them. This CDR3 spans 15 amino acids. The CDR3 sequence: CASSYSDTGYNEQFF. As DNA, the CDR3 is TGTGCCAGCAGTTACTCCGACACAGGGTACAATGAGCAGTTCTTC.

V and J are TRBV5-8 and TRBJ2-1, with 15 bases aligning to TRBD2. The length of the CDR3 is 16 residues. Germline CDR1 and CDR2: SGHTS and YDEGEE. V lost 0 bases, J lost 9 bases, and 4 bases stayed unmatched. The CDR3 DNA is TGTGCCAGCAGCTTGGGGACTAGCGGGGGGGCCCCTGAGCAGTTCTTC. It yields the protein CASSLGTSGGAPEQFF. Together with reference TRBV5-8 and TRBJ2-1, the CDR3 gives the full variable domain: EAGVTQSPTHLIKTRGQQATLRCSPISGHTSVYWYQQALGLGLQFLLWYDEGEERNRGNFPPRFSGRQFPNYSSELNVNALELEDSALYLCASSLGTSGGAPEQFFGPGTRLTVL.

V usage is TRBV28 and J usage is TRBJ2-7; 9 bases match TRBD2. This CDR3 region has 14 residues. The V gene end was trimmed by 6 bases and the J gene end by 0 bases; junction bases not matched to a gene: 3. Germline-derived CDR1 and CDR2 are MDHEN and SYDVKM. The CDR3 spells CASRIAGDSYEQYF. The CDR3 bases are TGTGCCAGCAGAATAGCGGGGGACTCCTACGAGCAGTACTTC.

As DNA, the CDR3 is TGTGCCAGCAGTGAAGAGGACAGCCTAAATTCACCCCTCCACTTT. It encodes CASSEEDSLNSPLHF. The chain employs TRBV6-1 and TRBJ1-6, with a possible D match to TRBD1 (6 bases). CDR1 and CDR2 (germline): MNHNS, SASEGT. CDR3 length equals 15 residues. The V and J ends lost 1 base and 7 bases respectively, with 11 bases between them.

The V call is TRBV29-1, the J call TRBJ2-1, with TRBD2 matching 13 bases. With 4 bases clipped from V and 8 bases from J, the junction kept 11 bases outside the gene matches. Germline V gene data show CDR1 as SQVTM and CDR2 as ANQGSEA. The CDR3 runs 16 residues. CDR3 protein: CSVVGTLAGGPDEQFF. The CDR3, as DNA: TGCAGCGTTGTGGGGACACTAGCGGGAGGGCCGGATGAGCAGTTCTTC.

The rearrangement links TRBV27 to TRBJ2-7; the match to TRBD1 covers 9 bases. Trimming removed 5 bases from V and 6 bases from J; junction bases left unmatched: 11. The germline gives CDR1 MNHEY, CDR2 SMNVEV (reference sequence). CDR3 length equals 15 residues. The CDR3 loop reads CASSDLLGQGGEQYF. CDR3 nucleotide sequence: TGTGCCAGCAGTGACCTGCTGGGACAGGGCGGCGAGCAGTACTTC.